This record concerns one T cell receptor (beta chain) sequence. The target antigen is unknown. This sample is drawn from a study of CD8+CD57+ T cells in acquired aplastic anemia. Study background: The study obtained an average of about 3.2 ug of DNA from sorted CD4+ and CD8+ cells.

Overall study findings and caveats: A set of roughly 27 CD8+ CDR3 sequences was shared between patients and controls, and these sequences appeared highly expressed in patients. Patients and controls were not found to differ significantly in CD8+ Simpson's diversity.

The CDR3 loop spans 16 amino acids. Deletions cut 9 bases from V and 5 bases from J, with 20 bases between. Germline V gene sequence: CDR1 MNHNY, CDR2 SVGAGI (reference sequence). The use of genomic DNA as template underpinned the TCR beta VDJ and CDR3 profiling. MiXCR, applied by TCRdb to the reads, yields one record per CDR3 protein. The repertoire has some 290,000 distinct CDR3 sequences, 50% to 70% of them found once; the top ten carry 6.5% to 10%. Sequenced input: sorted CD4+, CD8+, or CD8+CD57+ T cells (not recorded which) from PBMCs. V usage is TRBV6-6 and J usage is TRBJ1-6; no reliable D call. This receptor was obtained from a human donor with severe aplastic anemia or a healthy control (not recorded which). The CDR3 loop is CASSELVGQHNSPLHF. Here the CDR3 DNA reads TGTGCCAGTAGCGAGCTCGTAGGGCAACATAATTCACCCCTCCACTTT.